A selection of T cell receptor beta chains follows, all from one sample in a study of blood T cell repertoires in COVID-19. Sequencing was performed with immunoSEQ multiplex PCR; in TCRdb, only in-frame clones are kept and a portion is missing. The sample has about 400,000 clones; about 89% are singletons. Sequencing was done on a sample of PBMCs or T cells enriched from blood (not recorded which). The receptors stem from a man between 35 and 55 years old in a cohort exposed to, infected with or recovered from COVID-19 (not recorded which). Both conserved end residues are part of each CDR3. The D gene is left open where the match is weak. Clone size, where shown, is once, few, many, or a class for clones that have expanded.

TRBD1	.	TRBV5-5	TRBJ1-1	CASSWGTGTNTEAFF	TGTGCCAGCAGCTGGGGGACAGGGACAAACACTGAAGCTTTCTTT
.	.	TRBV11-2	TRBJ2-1	CASSLMAGFGNEQFF	TGTGCCAGCAGCTTAATGGCGGGATTCGGCAATGAGCAGTTCTTC
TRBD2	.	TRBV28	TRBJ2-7	CASGGTSGAVYEQYF	TGTGCCAGCGGAGGGACTAGCGGGGCGGTTTACGAGCAGTACTTC
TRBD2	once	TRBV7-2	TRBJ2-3	CASSFGGSGTDTQYF	TGTGCCAGCAGCTTCGGCGGGAGCGGCACAGATACGCAGTATTTT
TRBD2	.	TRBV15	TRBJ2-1	CATSREKLAGVHNEQFF	TGTGCCACCAGCAGAGAAAAACTAGCGGGAGTGCACAATGAGCAGTTCTTC
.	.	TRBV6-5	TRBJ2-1	CASTPFNEQFF	TGTGCCAGCACCCCCTTCAATGAGCAGTTCTTC
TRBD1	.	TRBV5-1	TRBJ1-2	CASSSDRVAYGYTF	TGCGCCAGCAGCTCCGACAGGGTGGCCTATGGCTACACCTTC
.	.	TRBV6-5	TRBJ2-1	CASSPTGDKYNEQFF	TGTGCCAGCAGCCCGACAGGAGACAAATACAATGAGCAGTTCTTC
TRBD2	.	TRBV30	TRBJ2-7	CAWTRTSGSYEQYF	TGTGCCTGGACTAGGACTAGCGGGAGTTACGAGCAGTACTTC
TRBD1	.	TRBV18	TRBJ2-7	CASSPEGGRTGRSPYEQYF	TGTGCCAGCTCACCAGAGGGGGGAAGGACAGGGAGGAGTCCCTACGAGCAGTACTTC
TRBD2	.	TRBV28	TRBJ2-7	CASSRRLAYEQYF	TGTGCCAGCAGTCGAAGACTAGCATACGAGCAGTACTTC
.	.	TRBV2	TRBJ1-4	CASSEWGLGEKLFF	TGTGCCAGCAGTGAATGGGGGCTGGGGGAAAAACTGTTTTTT
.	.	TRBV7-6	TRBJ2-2	CASSTRQAGNTGELFF	TGTGCCAGCAGCACAAGACAAGCGGGGAACACCGGGGAGCTGTTTTTT
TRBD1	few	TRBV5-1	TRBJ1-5	CASSLEGQLNQPQHF	TGCGCCAGCAGCTTGGAGGGACAGTTAAATCAGCCCCAGCATTTT
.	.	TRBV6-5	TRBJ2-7	CASSYSPGLAYEQYF	TGTGCCAGCAGTTACTCGCCGGGACTTGCCTACGAGCAGTACTTC
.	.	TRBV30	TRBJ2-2	CAWKGPLYAGKYTGELFF	TGTGCCTGGAAAGGGCCACTATACGCGGGAAAGTACACCGGGGAGCTGTTTTTT
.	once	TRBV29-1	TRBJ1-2	CSVWGSGSYGYTF	TGCAGCGTTTGGGGGAGCGGGTCTTATGGCTACACCTTC
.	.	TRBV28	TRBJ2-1	CASSSNDRGRWREGRRNGKQFF	TGTGCCAGCAGTTCCAATGACAGGGGGCGATGGCGGGAGGGCCGTCGAAACGGGAAGCAGTTCTTC
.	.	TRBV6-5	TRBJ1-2	CASTKDGGRDGYTF	TGTGCCAGCACCAAGGACGGGGGACGAGATGGCTACACCTTC
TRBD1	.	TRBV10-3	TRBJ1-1	CATSGTGGNTEAFF	TGTGCCACCTCCGGGACAGGGGGGAACACTGAAGCTTTCTTT
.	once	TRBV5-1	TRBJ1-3	CASSPETTGNTIYF	TGCGCCAGCAGCCCTGAGACAACTGGAAACACCATATATTTT
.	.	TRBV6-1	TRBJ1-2	CASSEPGQGANYGYTF	TGTGCCAGCAGTGAACCGGGACAAGGGGCGAACTATGGCTACACCTTC
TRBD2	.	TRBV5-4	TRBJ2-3	CASSRGLAGGSDTQYF	TGTGCCAGCAGCCGAGGACTAGCGGGAGGATCAGATACGCAGTATTTT
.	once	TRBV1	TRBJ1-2	CTSSQRSGPDGYTF	TGCACCAGCAGCCAGAGGTCAGGGCCGGATGGCTACACCTTC
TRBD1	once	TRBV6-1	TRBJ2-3	CASSEERTGVDTQYF	TGTGCCAGCAGTGAAGAAAGGACAGGGGTAGATACGCAGTATTTT
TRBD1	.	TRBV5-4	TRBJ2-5	CASMGQGQETQYF	TGTGCCAGCATGGGACAGGGACAAGAGACCCAGTACTTC
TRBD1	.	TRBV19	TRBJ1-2	CASSITQGGYGYTF	TGTGCCAGTAGTATAACGCAGGGGGGCTATGGCTACACCTTC